The rows below give T cell receptor beta chains drawn from one sample of a study of blood T cell repertoires in COVID-19. Libraries were prepared by immunoSEQ multiplex PCR; TCRdb keeps only in-frame clonotypes and omits some of them. The sample shows around 270,000 clones, approximately 91% of them seen only once. Sample: peripheral blood. The receptors were sampled from a young adult with COVID-19, enrolled during active disease. Both conserved end residues are part of each CDR3. A D gene is named only where the DNA matches it firmly. Clone sizes are given selectively: once, few, many, or a class where the clone is expanded.

j_gene | abundance | d_gene | v_gene | CDR3aa | CDR3nt
TRBJ1-2 | once | . | TRBV6-5 | CASSLDGLFNYGYTF | TGTGCCAGCAGCCTAGACGGACTGTTTAACTATGGCTACACCTTC
TRBJ2-7 | . | TRBD1 | TRBV7-9 | CASSLEQGVLYEQYF | TGTGCCAGCAGCTTAGAACAGGGGGTATTATACGAGCAGTACTTC
TRBJ2-1 | . | TRBD2 | TRBV3-1/TRBV3-2 | CASSRPGLAYASEQFF | TGTGCCAGCAGCCGTCCGGGACTAGCCTATGCCAGTGAGCAGTTCTTC
TRBJ2-3 | . | . | TRBV5-4 | CASSLLADTQYF | TGTGCCAGCAGCTTACTCGCAGATACGCAGTATTTT
TRBJ1-5 | once | . | TRBV4-3 | CASSQDNGGQPQHF | TGCGCCAGCAGCCAAGATAACGGGGGACAGCCCCAGCATTTT
TRBJ2-5 | . | TRBD1 | TRBV24-1 | CATSDRDRGLETQYF | TGTGCCACCAGTGATCGGGACAGGGGGTTAGAGACCCAGTACTTC
TRBJ2-1 | . | TRBD2 | TRBV19 | CASSITYGTSGRDEQFF | TGTGCCAGTAGTATCACCTACGGGACTAGCGGGAGGGATGAGCAGTTCTTC
TRBJ1-4 | . | . | TRBV5-4 | CASSLDQKNEKLFF | TGTGCCAGCAGCTTGGACCAGAAGAATGAAAAACTGTTTTTT
TRBJ1-2 | . | . | TRBV28 | CASSRGRGYGYTF | TGTGCCAGCAGTCGAGGGCGGGGGTATGGCTACACCTTC
TRBJ2-2 | . | TRBD2 | TRBV29-1 | CSVDTSGANTGELFF | TGCAGCGTTGATACTAGCGGAGCGAACACCGGGGAGCTGTTTTTT
TRBJ2-2 | . | . | TRBV9 | CASSAEISGELFF | TGTGCCAGCAGCGCCGAGATTTCCGGGGAGCTGTTTTTT
TRBJ1-4 | . | TRBD1 | TRBV28 | CASGTGGKEKLFF | TGTGCCAGCGGGACAGGGGGGAAAGAAAAACTGTTTTTT
TRBJ2-5 | . | . | TRBV24-1 | CATSDSRGEGETQYF | TGTGCCACCAGTGATAGCAGGGGAGAAGGGGAGACCCAGTACTTC
TRBJ1-3 | . | . | TRBV9 | CASSGQGHGNTIYF | TGTGCCAGCAGCGGGCAGGGCCATGGAAACACCATATATTTT
TRBJ1-1 | . | . | TRBV14 | CASSTRQSMNTEAFF | TGTGCCAGCAGCACCAGACAGTCAATGAACACTGAAGCTTTCTTT
TRBJ1-1 | few | . | TRBV7-2 | CASSFWGGDTEAFF | TGTGCCAGCAGCTTCTGGGGAGGGGACACTGAAGCTTTCTTT
TRBJ2-3 | . | . | TRBV29-1 | CSVELGGPYTDTQYF | TGCAGCGTTGAACTTGGGGGCCCTTACACAGATACGCAGTATTTT
TRBJ1-6 | . | . | TRBV5-6 | CASSSRGSSYNSPLHF | TGTGCCAGCAGCTCCCGGGGAAGCTCCTATAATTCACCCCTCCACTTT
TRBJ2-1 | . | TRBD1 | TRBV11-2 | CASSEGAAESRHEQFF | TGTGCCAGCAGCGAGGGGGCAGCCGAAAGCAGACATGAGCAGTTCTTC
TRBJ2-1 | . | TRBD2 | TRBV10-2 | CASSGAGVSYNEQFF | TGCGCCAGCAGTGGGGCGGGAGTCTCCTACAATGAGCAGTTCTTC
TRBJ1-2 | . | . | TRBV19 | CASSAGVPGHYGYTF | TGTGCCAGTAGTGCAGGGGTTCCGGGCCACTATGGCTACACCTTC
TRBJ2-3 | . | TRBD1 | TRBV7-9 | CASVAGQGIRTDTQYF | TGTGCCAGCGTTGCGGGACAGGGGATCAGAACAGATACGCAGTATTTT
TRBJ1-5 | . | . | TRBV7-8 | CASSLSERGYNQPQHF | TGTGCCAGCAGCTTATCGGAACGGGGTTACAATCAGCCCCAGCATTTT
TRBJ1-6 | . | TRBD1 | TRBV6-5 | CASSGGPRSPLHF | TGTGCCAGCTCAGGGGGGCCCCGTTCACCCCTCCACTTT
TRBJ2-6 | . | TRBD1 | TRBV27 | CASSLDRVTSSRGANVLTF | TGTGCCAGCAGTCTAGACAGGGTCACCTCTTCTAGGGGGGCCAACGTCCTGACTTTC